Sequencing of this TCR beta chain was carried out in a study of blood T cell repertoires in COVID-19. CDR1 is SNHLY, CDR2 FYNNEI, per germline. V shed 6 bases, J shed 5 bases, and the junction held 5 bases outside the gene matches. The CDR3 sequence is 15 residues long. Using immunoSEQ multiplex PCR, the repertoire was profiled, and TCRdb retains in-frame clones only, with some absent. This sample has approximately 210,000 clones; less than 90% occur once, and the top ten carry under 3%. The chain combines TRBV2 with TRBJ2-3; 13 bases line up with TRBD2. The receptor comes from a woman aged 70-85 years with active or convalescent COVID-19. Sequencing was performed on peripheral blood. CDR3 sequence reads: CASSRTSGRGDTQYF. The CDR3 coding sequence is TGTGCCAGCAGCAGGACTAGCGGGAGAGGAGATACGCAGTATTTT.